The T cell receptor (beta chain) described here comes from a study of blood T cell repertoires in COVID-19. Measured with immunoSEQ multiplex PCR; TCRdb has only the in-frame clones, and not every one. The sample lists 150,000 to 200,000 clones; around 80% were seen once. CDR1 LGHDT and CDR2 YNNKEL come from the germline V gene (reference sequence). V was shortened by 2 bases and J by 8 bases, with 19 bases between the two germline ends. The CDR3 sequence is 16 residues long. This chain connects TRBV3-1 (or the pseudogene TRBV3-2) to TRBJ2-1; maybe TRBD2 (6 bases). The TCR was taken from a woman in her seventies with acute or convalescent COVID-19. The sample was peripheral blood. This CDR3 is CASSQRGTGGGYEQFF. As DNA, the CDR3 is TGTGCCAGCAGCCAACGGGGAACTGGGGGAGGATATGAGCAGTTCTTC.